The present TCR beta chain was sequenced within a study of shared clonotypes between healthy human individuals. Assay: immunoSEQ multiplex PCR; the TCRdb copy retains only in-frame clones and omits some. There are more than 1.2 million clones in the sample; approximately 98.5% occur only once, and about 0.4% lies in the top ten. A word on this clone: The antigen is undetermined.

Healthy HIV-negative adults with no recent acute infections or vaccinations were recruited as donors. This CDR3 region has 12 residues. With 1 base removed from V and 10 bases from J, the gap between germline ends came to 8 bases. CDR1 is SEHNR, CDR2 FQNEAQ, per germline (reference sequence). Study conclusions and caveats: A handful of donors had approximately 4.6% of their naive CD4 clonotypes in common.

This TCR derives from a man aged 25-45 years in good health. The chain couples TRBV7-9 to TRBJ2-1; D is unclear. Sequenced: naive CD4+ T cells sorted from blood. Regarding subset: CD45RA+ positively selected. The CDR3 loop reads CASSLVPDEQFF. The CDR3 region has the DNA TGTGCCAGCAGCTTAGTCCCGGACGAGCAGTTCTTC.